This T cell receptor (beta chain) was sequenced for a study of glioma-infiltrating T cells. This clonotype was seen ten or more times. The antigen is not known. Using RNA template, CDR3s of TCR alpha and beta were amplified with iRepertoire arm-PCR. Input was roughly 100-450 ng of tissue mRNA or PBMC total RNA. MiXCR was run by TCRdb on the multiplex PCR reads, yielding one entry per CDR3 protein. Among fewer than 250,000 distinct CDR3 sequences listed, about 31% were seen once. In germline, CDR1 is MNHNS, CDR2 SASEGT. The V end was cut by 6 bases, the J end by 4 bases, with 9 bases between. This CDR3 is built from 12 residues. Study findings and constraints: Only very few CDR3 sequences appeared in both tissue and blood. Gliomas, especially low-grade, showed above-expected tissue-blood divergence; non-neoplastic patients showed below.

The sequencing sample was made of glioma tissue, nonneoplastic brain tissue, or PBMCs (not recorded which). The chain joins TRBV6-1 to TRBJ1-2, with D perhaps TRBD1 (5 bases). This TCR was sampled from a human donor with low-grade glioma or glioblastoma, undergoing nonglioma brain surgery, or in good health (not recorded which). The CDR3 is CASSRGVYGYTF. CDR3 in DNA: TGTGCCAGCAGCCGGGGGGTCTATGGCTACACCTTC.